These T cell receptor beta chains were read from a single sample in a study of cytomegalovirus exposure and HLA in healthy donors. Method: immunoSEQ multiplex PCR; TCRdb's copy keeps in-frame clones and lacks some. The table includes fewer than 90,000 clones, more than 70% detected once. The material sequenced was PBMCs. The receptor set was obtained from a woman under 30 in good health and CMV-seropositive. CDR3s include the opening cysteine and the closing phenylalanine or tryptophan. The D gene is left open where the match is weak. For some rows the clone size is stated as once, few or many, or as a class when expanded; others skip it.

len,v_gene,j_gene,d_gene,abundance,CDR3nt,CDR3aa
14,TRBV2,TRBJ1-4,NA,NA,TGTGCCAGCAGTGAAGCTAGAGATAATGAAAAACTGTTTTTT,CASSEARDNEKLFF
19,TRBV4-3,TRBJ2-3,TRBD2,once,TGCGCCAGCAGCCCTATCCTATTAGCGGGGGGGCGGGGTACAGATACGCAGTATTTT,CASSPILLAGGRGTDTQYF
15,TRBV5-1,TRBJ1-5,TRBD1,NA,TGCGCCAGCAGCCCGGGACAGGGAAGATCCCAGCCCCAGCATTTT,CASSPGQGRSQPQHF
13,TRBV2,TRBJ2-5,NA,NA,TGTGCCAGCACACTAACCGAAGTAGAGACCCAGTACTTC,CASTLTEVETQYF
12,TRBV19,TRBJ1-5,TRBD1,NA,TGTGCCAGTAGTATACGGGACAGGCCCCAGCATTTT,CASSIRDRPQHF
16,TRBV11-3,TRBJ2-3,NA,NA,TGTGCCAGCAGCCCCCAGGGTGGCGCGCTCACAGATACGCAGTATTTT,CASSPQGGALTDTQYF
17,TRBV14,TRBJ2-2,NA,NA,TGTGCCAGCAGCCAAGATCGAGGGAACAGAAACACCGGGGAGCTGTTTTTT,CASSQDRGNRNTGELFF
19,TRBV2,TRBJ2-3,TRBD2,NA,TGTGCCAGCAGTGAAGAACTAGCGGGGGCGTTGTCTAGCACAGATACGCAGTATTTT,CASSEELAGALSSTDTQYF
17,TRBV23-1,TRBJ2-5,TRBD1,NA,TGCGCCAGCAGTCAATCGCCGGACAGGAGACGACAAGAGACCCAGTACTTC,CASSQSPDRRRQETQYF
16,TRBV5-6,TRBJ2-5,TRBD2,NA,TGTGCCAGCAGCTTCTGGACTAGCGGGGATCGAGAGACCCAGTACTTC,CASSFWTSGDRETQYF
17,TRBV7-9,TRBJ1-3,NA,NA,TGTGCCAGCAGCTCCGTTTACGCCAGGGGCTCTGGAAACACCATATATTTT,CASSSVYARGSGNTIYF
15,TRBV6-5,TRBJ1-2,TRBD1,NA,TGTGCCAGCAGTTTACAGCCGGGACAGGGAATAGGCTACACCTTC,CASSLQPGQGIGYTF
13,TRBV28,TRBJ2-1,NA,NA,TGTGCCACCCGATATGAGACCTACAATGAGCAGTTCTTC,CATRYETYNEQFF
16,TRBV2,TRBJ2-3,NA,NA,TGTGCCAGCACTCCTAGGGCAGGGGGGAGGTCAGATACGCAGTATTTT,CASTPRAGGRSDTQYF
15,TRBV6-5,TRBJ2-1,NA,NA,TGTGCCAGCAGCCCCCGACAGAGCTCCTACAATGAGCAGTTCTTC,CASSPRQSSYNEQFF
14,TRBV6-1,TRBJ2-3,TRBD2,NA,TGTGCCAGCAGTAACCCGACTAGCGGGGATACGCAGTATTTT,CASSNPTSGDTQYF
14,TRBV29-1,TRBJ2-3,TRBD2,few,TGCAGCGTTATAAGCGGGGGGGCCGCGGATACGCAGTATTTT,CSVISGGAADTQYF
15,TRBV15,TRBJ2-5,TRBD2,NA,TGTGCCACCAGCAGAGGGCTAGCGGGGGAGGAGACCCAGTACTTC,CATSRGLAGEETQYF
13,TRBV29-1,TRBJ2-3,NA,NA,TGCAGCGTTGATGGTCTCGGGGCAGATACGCAGTATTTT,CSVDGLGADTQYF
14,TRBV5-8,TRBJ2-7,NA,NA,TGTGCCAGCAGCCCCCTAATCGGGGTCTACGAGCAGTACTTC,CASSPLIGVYEQYF
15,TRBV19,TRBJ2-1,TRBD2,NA,TGTGCCAGTAGTATAAGTAGCGGGGGGGCCCATGAGCAGTTCTTC,CASSISSGGAHEQFF
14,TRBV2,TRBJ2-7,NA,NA,TGTGCCAGCAGTGACCGGGGTCTCCCCTACGAGCAGTACTTC,CASSDRGLPYEQYF
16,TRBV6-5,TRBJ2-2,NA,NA,TGTGCCAGCAGCTACCACCTTGGGGGGGCAGGTGGGGAGCTGTTTTTT,CASSYHLGGAGGELFF
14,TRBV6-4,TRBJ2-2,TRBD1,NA,TGTGCCAGCAGTCCAGGACAGGGGATCGGGGAGCTGTTTTTT,CASSPGQGIGELFF
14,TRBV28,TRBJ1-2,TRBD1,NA,TGTGCCAGCACCTCGGGACAGGGTTTTTTGTACTACACCTTC,CASTSGQGFLYYTF
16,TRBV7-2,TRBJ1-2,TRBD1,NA,TGTGCCAGCAGCTCACCCGGGAGACAGGGAGTTGAGGGCTACACCTTC,CASSSPGRQGVEGYTF
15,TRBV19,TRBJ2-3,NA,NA,TGTGCCAGTAGTATGCAGGGGTGGAGAACAGATACGCAGTATTTT,CASSMQGWRTDTQYF
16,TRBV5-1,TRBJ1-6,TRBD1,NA,TGCGCCAGCAGCCAACGACAGGGGGGCTATAATTCACCCCTCCACTTT,CASSQRQGGYNSPLHF
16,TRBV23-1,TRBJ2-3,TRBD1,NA,TGCGCCAGCAGTCAATCCCGACAGGGGGAGGTAGATACGCAGTATTTT,CASSQSRQGEVDTQYF
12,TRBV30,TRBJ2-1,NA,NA,TGTGCCTGGACCGGGAACTACAATGAGCAGTTCTTC,CAWTGNYNEQFF
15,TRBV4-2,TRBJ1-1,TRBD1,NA,TGTGCCAGCAGCGTTTCCGGGACAGGGAACACTGAAGCTTTCTTT,CASSVSGTGNTEAFF
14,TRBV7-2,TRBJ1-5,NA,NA,TGTGCCAGCAGCTCCAGAGGGGGGGATCAGCCCCAGCATTTT,CASSSRGGDQPQHF
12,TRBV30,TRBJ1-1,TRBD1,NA,TGTGCCGGGGGCAGGGGGCGTACTGAAGCTTTCTTT,CAGGRGRTEAFF
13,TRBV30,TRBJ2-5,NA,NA,TGTGCCTGGAAAATAGGAGGGTCGGAGACCCAGTACTTC,CAWKIGGSETQYF
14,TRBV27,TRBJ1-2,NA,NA,TGTGCCAGCGGAAAAGCGGACGGAGCTATGGGCTACACCTTC,CASGKADGAMGYTF
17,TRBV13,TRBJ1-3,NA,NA,TGTGCCAGCAGCCCCGCGGGGGGGGCGCCGGGTGGAAACACCATATATTTT,CASSPAGGAPGGNTIYF
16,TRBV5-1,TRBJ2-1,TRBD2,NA,TGCGCCAGCAGCTTGGGGCCGGGACTAGCGGACAATGAGCAGTTCTTC,CASSLGPGLADNEQFF
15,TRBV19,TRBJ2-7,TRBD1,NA,TGTGCCAGTAGTTCCTCCGGGACAGGGGACTACGAGCAGTACTTC,CASSSSGTGDYEQYF
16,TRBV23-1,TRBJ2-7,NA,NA,TGCGCCAGCAGCCCAAACTGCAGGTACTGCTCCTACGAGCAGTACTTC,CASSPNCRYCSYEQYF
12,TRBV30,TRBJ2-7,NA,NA,TGTGCCTGGAGTGGAAACGAGAGGGAGCAGTACTTC,CAWSGNEREQYF
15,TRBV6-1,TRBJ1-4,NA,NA,TGTGCCAGCAGTGCGTCCGTAGCAACTAATGAAAAACTGTTTTTT,CASSASVATNEKLFF
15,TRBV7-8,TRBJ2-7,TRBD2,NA,TGTGCCAGCAGCTTAGAGGCAGGGACTACCTACGAGCAGTACTTC,CASSLEAGTTYEQYF
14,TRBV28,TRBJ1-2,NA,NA,TGTGCCAGCAGTTCAGGGGAACAGGTCTATGGCTACACCTTC,CASSSGEQVYGYTF
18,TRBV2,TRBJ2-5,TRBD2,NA,TGTGCCAGCAGTGAAGGGGTAGCGGGGGCCAAGTACCAAGAGACCCAGTACTTC,CASSEGVAGAKYQETQYF
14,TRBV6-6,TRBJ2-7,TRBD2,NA,TGTGCCAGCAGGTCTGCTAGCGGGGGTTACGAGCAGTACTTC,CASRSASGGYEQYF
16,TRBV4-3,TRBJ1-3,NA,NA,TGCGCCAGCAGCCAAGATTTTCAGGGACTGGGAAACACCATATATTTT,CASSQDFQGLGNTIYF
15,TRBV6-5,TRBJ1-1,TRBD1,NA,TGTGCCAGCAGTTACCGCCGACAGGGGGAAACTGAAGCTTTCTTT,CASSYRRQGETEAFF
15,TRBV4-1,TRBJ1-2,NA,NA,TGCGCCAGCAGCCAAGGGGGGCAGGATCTCTATGGCTACACCTTC,CASSQGGQDLYGYTF
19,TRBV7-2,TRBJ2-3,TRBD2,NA,TGTGCCAGCAGCCAGCACAACCGGGGACTAGCGGGGGAAGGAGATACGCAGTATTTT,CASSQHNRGLAGEGDTQYF
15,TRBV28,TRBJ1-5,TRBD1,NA,TGTGCCAGCAGTTTCCTTGGGACAGTCAATCAGCCCCAGCATTTT,CASSFLGTVNQPQHF
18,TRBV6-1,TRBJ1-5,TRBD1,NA,TGTGCCAGCAGTGAAGAGACTTTTATCAGGACAGGCGGGCAGCCCCAGCATTTT,CASSEETFIRTGGQPQHF